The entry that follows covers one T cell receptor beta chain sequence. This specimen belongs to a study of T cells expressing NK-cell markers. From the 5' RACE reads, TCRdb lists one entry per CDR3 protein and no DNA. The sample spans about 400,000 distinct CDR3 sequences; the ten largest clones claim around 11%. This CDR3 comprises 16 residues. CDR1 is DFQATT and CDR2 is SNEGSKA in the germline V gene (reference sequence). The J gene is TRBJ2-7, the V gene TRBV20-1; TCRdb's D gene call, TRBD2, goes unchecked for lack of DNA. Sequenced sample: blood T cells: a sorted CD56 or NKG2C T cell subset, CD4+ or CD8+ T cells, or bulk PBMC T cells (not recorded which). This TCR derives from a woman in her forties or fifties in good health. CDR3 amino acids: CSAHAGVAGGFYEQYF.